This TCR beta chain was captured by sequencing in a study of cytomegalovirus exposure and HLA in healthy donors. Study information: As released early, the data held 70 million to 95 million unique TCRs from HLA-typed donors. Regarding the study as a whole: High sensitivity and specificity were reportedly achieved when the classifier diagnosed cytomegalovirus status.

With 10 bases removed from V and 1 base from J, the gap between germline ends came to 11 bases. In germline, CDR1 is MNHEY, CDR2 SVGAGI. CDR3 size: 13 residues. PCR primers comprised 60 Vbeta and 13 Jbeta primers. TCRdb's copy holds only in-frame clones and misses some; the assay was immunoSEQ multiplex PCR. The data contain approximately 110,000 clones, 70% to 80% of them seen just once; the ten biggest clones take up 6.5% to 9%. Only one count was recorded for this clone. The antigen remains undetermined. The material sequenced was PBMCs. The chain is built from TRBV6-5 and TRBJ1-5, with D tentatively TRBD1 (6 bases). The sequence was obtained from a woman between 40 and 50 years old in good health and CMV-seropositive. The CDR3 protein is CATRGGSNQPQHF. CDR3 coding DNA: TGTGCCACCAGAGGGGGAAGCAATCAGCCCCAGCATTTT.